This T cell receptor beta chain was recorded in a study of identical twins. CDR1 is SGDLS and CDR2 is YYNGEE in the germline V gene. Between the trimmed V and J ends, which lost 2 bases and 2 bases, there was a span of 8 bases. The CDR3 has 13 amino acids. Findings and caveats of the study: Zero-insertion results could be subject to partial confounding by invariant MAIT and iNKT cells. Models underpredicted monozygotic twin sharing of out-of-frame TCR alpha.

TCRdb re-analysed the 5' RACE reads in MiXCR, keeping a single row per CDR3 protein. The sample contains some 250,000 distinct CDR3 sequences, 6.5% of which appear only once. This clonotype was seen a handful of times. What it binds is unknown. These sequences were also reported in another study, on T cells expressing NK-cell markers. That source adds: Investigators obtained TCR beta repertoires from sorted CD3+CD56+NKG2C+, CD3+CD56+NKG2C- and CD3+CD56-NKG2C+ T cells. There were seven HCMV-seropositive donors and one seronegative donor among the eight sequenced.

Sequencing used CD8+ T cells sorted from blood. The chain carries TRBV9 and TRBJ2-7; D uncertain. The receptor was derived from a woman between 18 and 29 years old in good health. CDR3 DNA sequence: TGTGCCAGCAGCGTTGGGGTCGCCTACGAGCAGTACTTC. The encoded protein is CASSVGVAYEQYF.